This T cell receptor (beta chain) was obtained from a study of CXCR3-negative and CXCR3-positive naive CD8 T cells. Every CD8+ subset sample held a few hundred thousand flow-sorted cells, done in triplicate. Study-level points and caveats: Naive CXCR3-negative and CXCR3-positive cells had similar TRBV-TRBJ usage; memory differed. Relative to CXCR3-negative naive cells, CXCR3-positive naive cells had more hydrophobic TRB CDR3s. Most assays were run on fresh PBMCs (CXCR3 expression partially decreased after cryopreservation).

Comments on this clonotype: No antigen is known for it.

Researchers prepared the TRB cDNA libraries using 5' RACE with UMI labels. After re-calling the 5' RACE reads, TCRdb lists one entry per CDR3 protein, DNA absent. This sample carries some 64,000 distinct CDR3 sequences, with roughly 0.8% going to the ten biggest clones. Specimen: naive CXCR3+ CD8+ T cells from blood. Subset indicated: CD45RO-CCR7+CD27+CD95- naive CD8+ T cells expressing CXCR3 (TNR3+). This TCR was recovered from a human donor in good health. Some clones in this sample may be carry-over from other donors' samples.

CDR3 sequence reads: CASSRQGVFYEQYF. V usage is TRBV12-3 or TRBV12-4 and J usage is TRBJ2-7; TCRdb names TRBD1, which stays unverified in the absence of DNA. CDR3 length: 14 residues.